A selection of T cell receptor beta chains follows, all from one sample in a study of blood T cell repertoires in COVID-19. Assay: immunoSEQ multiplex PCR; the TCRdb copy retains only in-frame clones and omits some. This sample carries some 250,000 clones, 86% of them seen once, and the ten largest clones take about 2%. Sequencing used peripheral blood. The receptors were gathered from a man younger than 45 who had recovered from COVID-19. The CDR3 runs from the conserved cysteine through the conserved F or W. The D gene is left open where the match is weak. The size entry is marked missing in some rows and otherwise reads once, few, many or a size class.

d_call: -
v_call: TRBV7-9
j_call: TRBJ1-1
clone_size: -
cdr3_aa: CASSLAETPAVF
cdr3_nt: TGTGCCAGCAGCTTAGCAGAGACCCCGGCGGTCTTT

d_call: -
v_call: TRBV9
j_call: TRBJ2-7
clone_size: -
cdr3_aa: CASSPRTGEYEQYF
cdr3_nt: TGTGCCAGCAGCCCCCGGACGGGGGAATACGAGCAGTACTTC

d_call: -
v_call: TRBV30
j_call: TRBJ1-3
clone_size: -
cdr3_aa: CAWMRGGEGGNTIYF
cdr3_nt: TGTGCCTGGATGCGGGGAGGGGAAGGAGGAAACACCATATATTTT

d_call: -
v_call: TRBV11-1
j_call: TRBJ2-7
clone_size: -
cdr3_aa: CASSLGGGADEQYF
cdr3_nt: TGTGCCAGCAGCTTGGGAGGGGGGGCCGACGAGCAGTACTTC

d_call: -
v_call: TRBV5-1
j_call: TRBJ2-2
clone_size: once
cdr3_aa: CASSLWAGPGELFF
cdr3_nt: TGCGCCAGCAGCTTGTGGGCAGGTCCCGGGGAGCTGTTTTTT

d_call: TRBD1
v_call: TRBV19
j_call: TRBJ1-2
clone_size: -
cdr3_aa: CASSVGTGGDYGYTF
cdr3_nt: TGTGCCAGTAGTGTCGGGACAGGGGGCGACTATGGCTACACCTTC

d_call: -
v_call: TRBV27
j_call: TRBJ1-5
clone_size: -
cdr3_aa: CASSLGGSLGAQHF
cdr3_nt: TGTGCCAGCAGTCTAGGGGGATCCTTGGGGGCCCAGCATTTT

d_call: -
v_call: TRBV6-4
j_call: TRBJ1-1
clone_size: -
cdr3_aa: CASKGVGGRAFF
cdr3_nt: TGTGCCAGCAAGGGGGTTGGCGGCAGGGCTTTCTTT

d_call: -
v_call: TRBV29-1
j_call: TRBJ2-6
clone_size: -
cdr3_aa: CSVEDPGAGANVLTF
cdr3_nt: TGCAGCGTTGAAGATCCAGGGGCTGGGGCCAACGTCCTGACTTTC

d_call: TRBD1
v_call: TRBV29-1
j_call: TRBJ1-2
clone_size: -
cdr3_aa: CSVMTGTNYGYTF
cdr3_nt: TGCAGCGTGATGACAGGGACTAACTATGGCTACACCTTC